The 8 T cell receptor beta chains below come from one sample, sequenced in a study of blood T cell repertoires in COVID-19. The data were produced by immunoSEQ multiplex PCR, yet TCRdb's version contains in-frame clones alone and is incomplete. The sample lists about 120,000 clones, 80% to 85% occurring once. The sequenced sample was PBMCs or T cells enriched from blood (not recorded which). Every receptor here comes from a woman aged 25 to 39 who had recovered from COVID-19.

The chain recombines TRBV24-1 with TRBJ1-2; D is undetermined. The germline gives CDR1 KGHDR, CDR2 SFDVKD. The V gene lost 5 bases and the J gene lost 7 bases, with 7 bases spanning the gap. The CDR3 has 11 amino acids. The CDR3 reads CATSAGGGYTF. Written as DNA, the CDR3 is TGTGCCACCAGTGCTGGCGGTGGCTACACCTTC.

This sequence joins TRBV19 and TRBJ2-2; the match to TRBD2 covers 8 bases. V was pared by 4 bases and J by 5 bases, with 3 bases of the junction left unmatched. CDR1 is LNHDA, CDR2 SQIVND, per germline (reference sequence). The CDR3 consists of 14 residues. Written as DNA, the CDR3 is TGTGCCAGTAGTACCGGGACTAGGACCGGGGAGCTGTTTTTT. Its protein product is CASSTGTRTGELFF.

The chain couples TRBV6-5 to TRBJ2-7, with 10 nucleotides matching TRBD1. CDR3 length: 14 residues. In germline, CDR1 is MNHEY, CDR2 SVGAGI. J lost 0 bases, V lost 8 bases, and 4 bases had no gene match. DNA for the CDR3: TGTGCCAGCCGACAGGGGGCGAGCTCCTACGAGCAGTACTTC. It encodes CASRQGASSYEQYF.

The rearrangement joins TRBV10-3 to TRBJ2-5; TRBD1 agrees at 7 bases. Trimming cost V 2 bases and J 2 bases; bases outside gene matches: 11. Germline values: CDR1 ENHRY, CDR2 SYGVKD. The CDR3 consists of 17 residues. This chain's CDR3 is CAISEPKMGQKQETQYF. CDR3 nucleotides: TGTGCCATCAGTGAGCCGAAAATGGGACAGAAACAAGAGACCCAGTACTTC.

This clone was seen only once. J is TRBJ1-6 and V is TRBV6-1, with TRBD1 as a possible D gene (5 bases). Germline lookup yields CDR1 MNHNS and CDR2 SASEGT. The germline V and J ends were trimmed by 2 bases and 10 bases, with 15 bases remaining between them. This CDR3 spans 15 amino acids. The chain's CDR3 is CASSEIPSGGSPLHF. In DNA form, the CDR3 reads TGTGCCAGCAGTGAAATTCCCAGCGGGGGATCACCCCTCCACTTT.

This clone was recorded only once. V is TRBV28 and J is TRBJ1-1; 8 bases agree with TRBD1. The J segment lost 1 base and the V segment lost 5 bases, leaving 9 bases of the junction unmatched. CDR1 and CDR2 from the germline V gene are MDHEN and SYDVKM. The CDR3 runs 16 residues. The CDR3 DNA follows: TGTGCCAGCAGTCTCACCGACAGGGGAGGGAACACTGAAGCTTTCTTT. Amino acid sequence: CASSLTDRGGNTEAFF.

The V and J genes are TRBV28 and TRBJ1-2; D is possibly TRBD1 (6 bases). V lost 4 bases to trimming and J lost 2 bases, with 8 bases between them. CDR1 is MDHEN, CDR2 SYDVKM, per germline. CDR3 size: 13 residues. CDR3 amino acids: CASSSRGNYGYTF. Written as DNA, the CDR3 is TGTGCCAGCAGTTCCAGGGGAAACTATGGCTACACCTTC.

The V call is TRBV21-1, the J call TRBJ2-3; the table's D call of TRBD1 was not tested on the DNA. TRBV21-1 is termed a pseudogene. The CDR3 totals 18 residues. The CDR3 bases are TGTGCCAGCAGCAAACAAATGGGCCAGACGGTTAGCACAGATACGCAGTATTTT. This sequence encodes CASSKQMGQTVSTDTQYF.